A selection of T cell receptor beta chains follows, all from one sample in a study of CD8 T cells in Susac syndrome. TCRdb recomputed calls from the immunoSEQ multiplex PCR reads with MiXCR, one row per CDR3 protein. The data show 150,000 to 200,000 distinct CDR3 sequences, with just over 90% seen just once and just over 0.13% held by the top ten. The sequencing sample was made of CD4+ T cells from PBMCs. These receptors all come from a human donor in good health. Both conserved end residues are part of each CDR3. The D gene is left open where the match is weak. Size tells how often a clone was seen (once, few, many) or the class of an expanded clone, and some rows leave it out.

v_call: TRBV6-6
clone_size: NA
d_call: NA
j_call: TRBJ2-3
cdr3_nt: TGTGCCAGCAGTTACCAATTCTCTAGCACAGATACGCAGTATTTT
cdr3_aa: CASSYQFSSTDTQYF

v_call: TRBV3-1
clone_size: NA
d_call: NA
j_call: TRBJ1-6
cdr3_nt: TGTGCCAGCAGCCATCCCACCGATAATTCACCCCTCCACTTT
cdr3_aa: CASSHPTDNSPLHF

v_call: TRBV20-1
clone_size: once
d_call: NA
j_call: TRBJ2-4
cdr3_nt: TGCAGTGCTAGAGAGGCCTTAGGGGGAAACATTCAGTACTTC
cdr3_aa: CSAREALGGNIQYF

v_call: TRBV12-3/TRBV12-4
clone_size: NA
d_call: NA
j_call: TRBJ1-2
cdr3_nt: TGTGCCAGCAGTTTGGGAGGGCTTGGCTACACCTTC
cdr3_aa: CASSLGGLGYTF

v_call: TRBV7-8
clone_size: NA
d_call: NA
j_call: TRBJ1-5
cdr3_nt: TGTGCCAGCAGCTCCTTATGGGATAGCAATCAGCCCCAGCATTTT
cdr3_aa: CASSSLWDSNQPQHF

v_call: TRBV19
clone_size: once
d_call: NA
j_call: TRBJ2-3
cdr3_nt: TGTGCCAGTACCGTAGGCCAGAGCAGCACAGATACGCAGTATTTT
cdr3_aa: CASTVGQSSTDTQYF

v_call: TRBV3-1
clone_size: NA
d_call: NA
j_call: TRBJ2-7
cdr3_nt: TGTGCCAGCAGTTCGGGTTCCCGGTCCGGCGAGCAGTACTTC
cdr3_aa: CASSSGSRSGEQYF

v_call: TRBV7-2
clone_size: NA
d_call: NA
j_call: TRBJ2-3
cdr3_nt: TGTGCCAGCAGACGGGTAGCCAATGAGGCAGATACGCAGTATTTT
cdr3_aa: CASRRVANEADTQYF

v_call: TRBV29-1
clone_size: NA
d_call: NA
j_call: TRBJ1-1
cdr3_nt: TGCAGCGTGACCAAGCTTGGGAACACTGAAGCTTTCTTT
cdr3_aa: CSVTKLGNTEAFF

v_call: TRBV18
clone_size: NA
d_call: NA
j_call: TRBJ2-7
cdr3_nt: TGTGCCAGCTCCGCAGGGGACTCCTACGAGCAGTACTTC
cdr3_aa: CASSAGDSYEQYF

v_call: TRBV3-1
clone_size: once
d_call: TRBD1
j_call: TRBJ2-3
cdr3_nt: TGTGCCAGCAGCCGCGGGGACAGGGGAACAGATACGCAGTATTTT
cdr3_aa: CASSRGDRGTDTQYF

v_call: TRBV9
clone_size: NA
d_call: NA
j_call: TRBJ2-5
cdr3_nt: TGTGCCAGCAGCCCGACTTACCACCTTGAGACCCAGTACTTC
cdr3_aa: CASSPTYHLETQYF

v_call: TRBV9
clone_size: NA
d_call: NA
j_call: TRBJ1-2
cdr3_nt: TGTGCCAGCAGCCCAAGCGGGACCTGGGGCTACACCTTC
cdr3_aa: CASSPSGTWGYTF

v_call: TRBV15
clone_size: NA
d_call: TRBD1
j_call: TRBJ2-7
cdr3_nt: TGTGCCACCAGCAGAGGGGGGACAGGGTCCCGCGAGCAGTACTTC
cdr3_aa: CATSRGGTGSREQYF

v_call: TRBV7-2
clone_size: NA
d_call: NA
j_call: TRBJ2-5
cdr3_nt: TGTGCCAGCAGTCATGGGGGGGCCCTCAGAGAGACCCAGTACTTC
cdr3_aa: CASSHGGALRETQYF

v_call: TRBV4-1
clone_size: NA
d_call: NA
j_call: TRBJ1-5
cdr3_nt: TGCGCCAGCAGCCACGGGGCAGCCCGGGGCAATCAGCCCCAGCATTTT
cdr3_aa: CASSHGAARGNQPQHF

v_call: TRBV3-1
clone_size: NA
d_call: NA
j_call: TRBJ2-6
cdr3_nt: TGTGCCAGCACCCTAGGGGCCAACGTCCTGACTTTC
cdr3_aa: CASTLGANVLTF

v_call: TRBV20-1
clone_size: NA
d_call: TRBD1
j_call: TRBJ1-2
cdr3_nt: TGCAGTGCTAGATCGTGGGCAGGGGGGATCTATGGCTACACCTTC
cdr3_aa: CSARSWAGGIYGYTF

v_call: TRBV5-4
clone_size: NA
d_call: NA
j_call: TRBJ2-7
cdr3_nt: TGTGCCAGCAGCTTGGTAGAAAACAACGAGCAGTACTTC
cdr3_aa: CASSLVENNEQYF

v_call: TRBV2
clone_size: NA
d_call: NA
j_call: TRBJ2-5
cdr3_nt: TGTGCCAGCAGTGAGGACAGCATTCCGGAGACCCAGTACTTC
cdr3_aa: CASSEDSIPETQYF

v_call: TRBV18
clone_size: NA
d_call: NA
j_call: TRBJ1-2
cdr3_nt: TGTGCCAGCTCACCAAGCAGGGAGGATGGCTACACCTTC
cdr3_aa: CASSPSREDGYTF

v_call: TRBV6-6
clone_size: NA
d_call: TRBD1
j_call: TRBJ2-3
cdr3_nt: TGTGCCAGCAACGGTCGGGACAGGGGTACAGATACGCAGTATTTT
cdr3_aa: CASNGRDRGTDTQYF

v_call: TRBV7-2
clone_size: NA
d_call: NA
j_call: TRBJ2-2
cdr3_nt: TGTGCCAGCAGCCGACGACAGGAGAACACCGGGGAGCTGTTTTTT
cdr3_aa: CASSRRQENTGELFF

v_call: TRBV2
clone_size: once
d_call: NA
j_call: TRBJ2-2
cdr3_nt: TGTGCCAGCAGCTATGTCGAGAGTGGCGGGGAGCTGTTTTTT
cdr3_aa: CASSYVESGGELFF

v_call: TRBV18
clone_size: few
d_call: NA
j_call: TRBJ1-1
cdr3_nt: TGTGCCAGCTCACCCCCCCAGAACACTGAAGCTTTCTTT
cdr3_aa: CASSPPQNTEAFF

v_call: TRBV29-1
clone_size: NA
d_call: NA
j_call: TRBJ1-3
cdr3_nt: TGCAGCGCTAACTCTGGAAACACCATATATTTT
cdr3_aa: CSANSGNTIYF

v_call: TRBV12-3/TRBV12-4
clone_size: NA
d_call: NA
j_call: TRBJ2-7
cdr3_nt: TGTGCCAGCAGTACTCATTCTTGGCGGCAGTACTTC
cdr3_aa: CASSTHSWRQYF

v_call: TRBV29-1
clone_size: NA
d_call: TRBD1
j_call: TRBJ2-1
cdr3_nt: TGCAGCGTAAGGGGTCCGGGACAGGGGTTCCATGAGCAGTTCTTC
cdr3_aa: CSVRGPGQGFHEQFF

v_call: TRBV29-1
clone_size: NA
d_call: NA
j_call: TRBJ2-3
cdr3_nt: TGCAGCGGGCGGAGGGGACACACAGATACGCAGTATTTT
cdr3_aa: CSGRRGHTDTQYF

v_call: TRBV5-1
clone_size: NA
d_call: NA
j_call: TRBJ2-6
cdr3_nt: TGCGCCAGCAGCTTGGAGCCGGGGGTCCGGTCTGGGGCCAACGTCCTGACTTTC
cdr3_aa: CASSLEPGVRSGANVLTF

v_call: TRBV19
clone_size: NA
d_call: NA
j_call: TRBJ1-2
cdr3_nt: TGTGCCAGTAAAGACGCGGCGATCTATGGCTACACCTTC
cdr3_aa: CASKDAAIYGYTF

v_call: TRBV4-1
clone_size: NA
d_call: TRBD1
j_call: TRBJ1-1
cdr3_nt: TGCGCCAGCAGCCAAGGCAGGGGGCTAGGCACTGAAGCTTTCTTT
cdr3_aa: CASSQGRGLGTEAFF

v_call: TRBV7-7
clone_size: few
d_call: TRBD2
j_call: TRBJ2-2
cdr3_nt: TGTGCCAGCAGCTTGGGCAGGGAGGGCACCGGGGAGCTGTTTTTT
cdr3_aa: CASSLGREGTGELFF

v_call: TRBV9
clone_size: once
d_call: NA
j_call: TRBJ1-6
cdr3_nt: TGTGCCAGCAGGGGAGAGGGGAATTCACCCCTCCACTTT
cdr3_aa: CASRGEGNSPLHF

v_call: TRBV12-3/TRBV12-4
clone_size: NA
d_call: NA
j_call: TRBJ1-3
cdr3_nt: TGTGCCAGCAGTTTAAAGGGAAACACCATATATTTT
cdr3_aa: CASSLKGNTIYF

v_call: TRBV11-2
clone_size: NA
d_call: NA
j_call: TRBJ2-3
cdr3_nt: TGTGCCAGCAGCCCCCGGCTGTCAATCAACGAGGGTGCGCAGTATTTT
cdr3_aa: CASSPRLSINEGAQYF

v_call: TRBV29-1
clone_size: NA
d_call: NA
j_call: TRBJ2-3
cdr3_nt: TGCAGCGTTGATGGGCAGTTCAGCACAGATACGCAGTATTTT
cdr3_aa: CSVDGQFSTDTQYF

v_call: TRBV6-1
clone_size: few
d_call: NA
j_call: TRBJ1-2
cdr3_nt: TGTGCCAGCGCAGCTAACTATGGCTACACCTTC
cdr3_aa: CASAANYGYTF

v_call: TRBV2
clone_size: NA
d_call: NA
j_call: TRBJ1-5
cdr3_nt: TGTGCCAGCAGTGACGATAGCAATCAGCCCCAGCATTTT
cdr3_aa: CASSDDSNQPQHF

v_call: TRBV9
clone_size: NA
d_call: NA
j_call: TRBJ1-1
cdr3_nt: TGTGCCAGCAGCGGGCGCGCGGACACTGAAGCTTTCTTT
cdr3_aa: CASSGRADTEAFF

v_call: TRBV7-2
clone_size: NA
d_call: NA
j_call: TRBJ2-4
cdr3_nt: TGTGCCAGCAGCTTTTCGCCGGGGAACATTCAGTACTTC
cdr3_aa: CASSFSPGNIQYF

v_call: TRBV6-6
clone_size: NA
d_call: NA
j_call: TRBJ1-2
cdr3_nt: TGTGCCAGCAGTTCTCAACGGCGGACAGCCTATGGCTACACCTTC
cdr3_aa: CASSSQRRTAYGYTF

v_call: TRBV7-8
clone_size: NA
d_call: NA
j_call: TRBJ1-1
cdr3_nt: TGTGCCAGCACACCGTCCGGGGACACTGAAGCTTTCTTT
cdr3_aa: CASTPSGDTEAFF

v_call: TRBV25-1
clone_size: NA
d_call: TRBD2
j_call: TRBJ2-7
cdr3_nt: TGTGCCAGCTCCCGAAGCGGGGATTCCTACGAGCAGTACTTC
cdr3_aa: CASSRSGDSYEQYF

v_call: TRBV7-2
clone_size: NA
d_call: NA
j_call: TRBJ2-7
cdr3_nt: TGTGCCAGCAGCTTAACGCCCTTCGGCCACTACGAGCAGTACTTC
cdr3_aa: CASSLTPFGHYEQYF